These 24 T cell receptor beta chains share one sample of origin, sequenced in a study of identical twins. TCRdb re-derived calls from the 5' RACE reads in MiXCR, one entry per CDR3 protein. The table has approximately 620,000 distinct CDR3 sequences, 8.6% seen once. This sample also belongs to another study, concerning yellow fever vaccine responses in identical twins.

The sample comprised PBMCs. These receptor sequences come from a woman under 30 in good health.

This clonotype has only a few counts. CDR3 sequence (DNA): TGTGCCAGCAGTTTCGGTACCCCTAGCGGGGCCTACAATGAGCAGTTCTTC. Amino acid sequence: CASSFGTPSGAYNEQFF. The V gene is TRBV12-3 or TRBV12-4, the J gene TRBJ2-1; 9 bases map to TRBD2. With 3 bases clipped from V and 2 bases from J, the junction kept 8 bases outside the gene matches. CDR3 length equals 17 residues.

This clonotype was seen repeatedly, ten times or more. The chain has TRBV4-2 and TRBJ1-1; D uncertain. V lost 0 bases to trimming and J lost 4 bases, with 12 bases between them. CDR1 is LGHNA, CDR2 YNFKEQ, per germline. The CDR3 totals 15 residues. DNA for the CDR3: TGTGCCAGCAGCCAAGATAGTGGCACGACCACTGAAGCTTTCTTT. Encoded protein: CASSQDSGTTTEAFF.

This sequence joins TRBV7-9 and TRBJ2-5, with 7 bases identical to TRBD1. The CDR3 is 16 amino acids. Per germline, CDR1 SEHNR and CDR2 FQNEAQ (reference sequence). Germline trimming cut 5 bases from V and 5 bases from J; bases unmatched to any gene: 14. The CDR3 DNA reads TGTGCCAGCAGCCTCACGGGCACAGGGGATGGGGAGACCCAGTACTTC. Amino acid sequence: CASSLTGTGDGETQYF.

The chain joins TRBV4-1 to TRBJ2-1; 8 nucleotides match TRBD2. The CDR3 spans 15 residues. V lost 2 bases, J lost 4 bases, and 4 bases stayed unmatched. CDR1 is MGHRA, CDR2 YSYEKL, per germline. In DNA form, the CDR3 reads TGCGCCAGCAGCCAACTAGCGGGCCTGTACAATGAGCAGTTCTTC. Translation: CASSQLAGLYNEQFF.

This clonotype was detected only a few times. The chain combines TRBV7-2 with TRBJ2-7, with D unresolved. Trimming took off 5 bases at V and 6 bases at J, with 11 bases between the two ends. Germline loops: CDR1 SGHTA, CDR2 FQGNSA. This CDR3 spans 12 amino acids. The CDR3 DNA reads as TGTGCCAGCAGCCCGCAAATCGGCGAGCAGTACTTC. It is translated as CASSPQIGEQYF.

This clonotype appeared a few times. This sequence joins TRBV28 and TRBJ1-3, with D unresolved. There are 13 residues in the CDR3. Trimming removed 8 bases at V and 4 bases at J, with 12 bases between. Germline-derived CDR1 and CDR2 are MDHEN and SYDVKM. CDR3 sequence (DNA): TGTGCCAGCTCGTACGTTGCAGGAAACACCATATATTTT. Its protein product is CASSYVAGNTIYF.

This clonotype was observed at least ten times. The CDR3 bases are TGTGCCACCAGTGAAGGAGATAGCAATCAGCCCCAGCATTTT. It is translated as CATSEGDSNQPQHF. This chain links TRBV24-1 with TRBJ1-5; D not resolved. The germline V gene encodes CDR1 KGHDR and CDR2 SFDVKD. V lost 4 bases and J 0 bases, leaving 6 bases between the germline ends. The length of the CDR3 is 14 residues.

The chain couples TRBV10-3 to TRBJ2-7; 8 bases map to TRBD1. Per the germline V gene, CDR1 is ENHRY and CDR2 is SYGVKD. CDR3 length: 17 residues. Germline trimming cut 8 bases from V and 1 base from J; bases unmatched to any gene: 16. The CDR3 sequence is CAIGVPRSGQESYEQYF. The DNA of the CDR3 is TGTGCCATCGGAGTGCCCCGATCGGGACAGGAGTCCTACGAGCAGTACTTC.

This clonotype has only a few counts. V is TRBV19 and J is TRBJ1-2; tentatively, D is TRBD1 (6 bases). CDR1 LNHDA and CDR2 SQIVND come from the germline V gene (reference sequence). The V end was cut by 6 bases, the J end by 4 bases, with 12 bases between. CDR3 length: 13 amino acids. The CDR3 region is CASSQTGLYGYTF. The CDR3 DNA is TGTGCCAGTAGCCAAACAGGGCTCTATGGCTACACCTTC.

The sample holds a few counts of this clonotype. The rearrangement links TRBV6-2 or TRBV6-3 to TRBJ2-7, with 11 bases identical to TRBD1. From germline, CDR1 is MNHEY and CDR2 SVGEGT. This CDR3 region has 16 residues. Trimming cost V 6 bases and J 2 bases; bases outside gene matches: 9. CDR3 nucleotides: TGTGCCAGCAGCCCCGGGACAGGGGGTCCCACCTACGAGCAGTACTTC. Protein: CASSPGTGGPTYEQYF.

CDR3 nucleotide sequence: TGCAGTGCCCCGGAGGGAGGATGGACAGATACGCAGTATTTT. Its translation is CSAPEGGWTDTQYF. V usage is TRBV20-1 and J usage is TRBJ2-3, with TRBD2 as a possible D gene (6 bases). The V gene lost 6 bases and the J gene lost 3 bases, with 16 bases spanning the gap. Germline CDR1 and CDR2: DFQATT and SNEGSKA (reference sequence). CDR3 size: 14 residues.

J is TRBJ2-4 and V is TRBV7-2; 9 bases line up with TRBD1. Germline assignment: CDR1 SGHTA and CDR2 FQGNSA. With V trimmed by 0 bases and J by 1 base, 1 base remained unmatched. This CDR3 has 16 residues. The CDR3 loop is CASSLAGTGAKNIQYF. The CDR3 region has the DNA TGTGCCAGCAGCTTAGCTGGGACAGGGGCCAAAAACATTCAGTACTTC.

The table lists this clonotype with a few counts. The gene calls are TRBV12-3 or TRBV12-4 and TRBJ1-5, with D uncertain. This CDR3 has 15 residues. V was shortened by 8 bases and J by 7 bases, with 21 bases between the two germline ends. The DNA for the CDR3 is TGTGCCAGCGCCCCCGTCGGAAACTCGGGGCAGCCCCAGCATTTT. Translation gives CASAPVGNSGQPQHF.

This clonotype appeared a few times. The chain joins TRBV9 to TRBJ2-1; maybe TRBD1 (6 bases). The germline gives CDR1 SGDLS, CDR2 YYNGEE. This CDR3 has 15 amino acids. Trimming took off 0 bases at V and 5 bases at J, with 12 bases between the two ends. The CDR3 bases are TGTGCCAGCAGCGTAGAGGGCAGGGGAAACAATGAGCAGTTCTTC. Its translation is CASSVEGRGNNEQFF.

This clonotype was seen many times. The chain recombines TRBV6-1 with TRBJ2-3; D is possibly TRBD1 (7 bases). Trimming left V 6 bases short and J 3 bases short, with 13 bases between. This CDR3 contains 14 residues. CDR1 and CDR2 from the germline V gene are MNHNS and SASEGT. CDR3 protein: CASSETGRTDTQYF. CDR3 nucleotides: TGTGCCAGCAGCGAGACAGGGAGGACAGATACGCAGTATTTT.

This clonotype has more than one count but fewer than ten. The V and J genes are TRBV5-1 and TRBJ2-1, with TRBD2 matching 13 bases. The germline gives CDR1 SGHRS, CDR2 YFSETQ. This CDR3 is built from 17 residues. After removal of 4 bases from V and 3 bases from J, the junction contained 7 bases not matched to a gene. The CDR3, as DNA: TGCGCCAGCAGCATTACTAGCGGGAGGGCTGGCTACAATGAGCAGTTCTTC. As protein: CASSITSGRAGYNEQFF. Using reference TRBV5-1 and TRBJ2-1 for the parts outside the CDR3, the full variable domain is KAGVTQTPRYLIKTRGQQVTLSCSPISGHRSVSWYQQTPGQGLQFLFEYFSETQRNKGNFPGRFSGRQFSNSRSEMNVSTLELGDSALYLCASSITSGRAGYNEQFFGPGTRLTVL.

The rearrangement links TRBV6-1 to TRBJ2-1; 8 bases agree with TRBD1. Germline CDR1 reads MNHNS; CDR2 reads SASEGT. The CDR3 is 13 residues long. V dropped 9 bases and J dropped 6; count of bases not matched to a gene: 7. The CDR3 loop is CASWTGLGNEQFF. CDR3 nucleotide sequence: TGTGCCAGTTGGACAGGGCTGGGCAATGAGCAGTTCTTC.

This clonotype came up many times. Written as DNA, the CDR3 is TGCAGCGTTGCCGGTAGCTCCTACAATGAGCAGTTCTTC. Encoded protein: CSVAGSSYNEQFF. The rearrangement links TRBV29-1 to TRBJ2-1; D uncertain. The V gene lost 4 bases and the J gene lost 0 bases, with 7 bases spanning the gap. The germline gives CDR1 SQVTM, CDR2 ANQGSEA. The CDR3 loop spans 13 amino acids.

The genes are TRBV3-1 and TRBJ2-3, with 14 bases aligning to TRBD2. Germline V CDR1 and CDR2: LGHDT, YNNKEL (reference sequence). The CDR3 totals 16 residues. V shed 4 bases and J 5 bases; nucleotides not matched to a gene: 5. The CDR3 coding sequence is TGTGCCAGCAGCCTAAGACTAGCGGGGGGGGAAGATACGCAGTATTTT. Its translation is CASSLRLAGGEDTQYF.

This clonotype has a count of ten or more. This chain links TRBV7-2 with TRBJ2-3; 14 bases map to TRBD2. Germline V gene data show CDR1 as SGHTA and CDR2 as FQGNSA. The CDR3 totals 20 residues. Trimming removed 4 bases from V and 4 bases from J; junction bases left unmatched: 16. The DNA of the CDR3 is TGTGCCAGCAGCTCCGGGACTAGCGGGAGAGAATCCATGGCGGCAGATACGCAGTATTTT. Translated, it gives CASSSGTSGRESMAADTQYF.

This clonotype was counted between two and nine times. The chain joins TRBV27 to TRBJ1-5, with a weak D call TRBD1 (5 bases). Germline values: CDR1 MNHEY, CDR2 SMNVEV (reference sequence). Between the trimmed V and J ends, which lost 4 bases and 10 bases, there was a span of 17 bases. The CDR3 extends over 14 amino acids. The CDR3 DNA is TGTGCCAGCAGTTCTGACAGACTAGGGCACCCCCAGCATTTT. Translated: CASSSDRLGHPQHF.

The chain recombines TRBV10-3 with TRBJ2-1; D is undetermined. Germline CDR1 is ENHRY and CDR2 is SYGVKD. The V end was cut by 7 bases, the J end by 2 bases, with 9 bases between. This CDR3 contains 13 residues. The CDR3 is CAIKGSAYNEQFF. CDR3 nucleotides: TGTGCCATCAAAGGATCCGCCTACAATGAGCAGTTCTTC.

This clonotype has ten or more counts. The chain employs TRBV20-1 and TRBJ2-1; D not certain. Trimming cost V 6 bases and J 7 bases, with 10 bases left between them. Germline CDR1 is DFQATT and CDR2 is SNEGSKA (reference sequence). This CDR3 is built from 11 residues. CDR3: CSASRRNEQFF. The CDR3 bases are TGCAGTGCGAGTCGACGGAATGAGCAGTTCTTC.

At least ten counts were recorded for this clonotype. The DNA of the CDR3 is TGTGCCAGCAGTATCACCGGGACAGGGGCCGAGCAGTACTTC. This codes for CASSITGTGAEQYF. This chain links TRBV6-1 with TRBJ2-7, with 10 bases lining up with TRBD1. Germline V gene lookup returns CDR1 MNHNS and CDR2 SASEGT. CDR3 length: 14 residues. The V gene end was trimmed by 5 bases and the J gene end by 6 bases; junction bases not matched to a gene: 7.